This T cell receptor beta chain was sequenced for a study of spatial heterogeneity in lung cancer (dated by TCRdb to about 2019). Notes on the research overall: Beta-chain transcripts were consistently detected in greater numbers than alpha-chain transcripts, which likely reflected higher beta-chain transcript abundance. In the raw uncorrected reads, each unique combination of TCR and UMI appeared on average more than ten times. TCR alpha and beta repertoires were quantitatively compared across multiple tumor regions, matched nontumor lung and blood in non-small cell lung cancer. Nonsynonymous mutation counts, determined by whole-exome sequencing of tumor tissue, were related to features of the TCR repertoire. Both alpha and beta chains were TCR-sequenced in samples taken at surgery, namely 220 tumor regions, 64 matched nontumor lung samples and 50 to 60 PBMC samples. What the study reported, not specific to this receptor: Additional single-cell paired TCR alpha and beta sequencing was considered necessary to confirm, at a functional level, the hypothesis that regional TCRs recognize regional mutations. Ubiquitous expanded tumor TCRs were detected in blood more often at tumor resection than at routine follow-up.

V drops 0 bases and J drops 1 base, leaving 15 bases in between. The germline V gene (reference sequence) specifies LGHDT as CDR1 and YNNKEL as CDR2. The CDR3 sequence holds 17 residues, the cysteine and phenylalanine included. Just the 51-base CDR3 DNA is kept, in frame starting at base 1. The library was built by means of 5' RACE. TCRdb shows the sequencer as NextSeq 500. The TCR library protocol attached a unique molecular identifier to each TCR cDNA molecule to allow correction of PCR and sequencing errors. In the paper's pipeline: TCR identification, UMI-based error correction and CDR3 extraction were performed with Decombinator tools. Expanded TCRs were defined as those above a frequency of 2 per 1,000, corresponding to the top 1% of the tumor frequency distribution. Renyi diversity was calculated using the R vegan package after each repertoire was subsampled 100 times to 5,000 TCRs. CDR3 similarity networks were built from amino acid triplet string-kernel similarity, with CDR3s being connected when pairwise similarity was above 0.82. The public reads were quality trimmed at Q25 with fastp and then assembled into clones with MiXCR by TCRdb, keeping productive beta chains. Identical CDR3 protein sequences are pooled into one entry, listed with their most common genes and DNA. TCRdb, rather than the study authors, made the V and J calls. Present in this sample are approximately 92,000 distinct CDR3 sequences, about 12% of which were seen just once. The ten most abundant clones make up over 40% of the sample.

The sample's time point label, in plain terms: sample taken at primary tumor resection. Samples were obtained from approximately 70 patients with early-stage, untreated non-small cell lung cancer from the lung TRACERx cohort. TCR sequencing used whole RNA extracted from tumor and nontumor lung tissue, or from cryopreserved PBMC samples, without cell sorting. A patient was chosen for TCR sequencing only when enough RNA was available from at least two tumor regions. Only a few counts were recorded for this clonotype. Its antigen remains undetermined. Base qualities are not at hand, and no much larger clone is one base apart.

The sample was PBMCs, taken at surgery. The rearrangement joined TRBV3-1 to TRBJ2-5; tentative D gene TRBD2, with 5 bases matching. This TCR derives from a male donor with early-stage non-small cell lung cancer. The nucleotide sequence is given as TGTGCCAGCAGCCAAGATGGGCTAGCTGGATTCCAAGAGACCCAGTACTTC. Its protein is CASSQDGLAGFQETQYF.